The clone carrying this TCR beta chain has at least ten counts. In TCRdb, the 5' RACE reads were re-called with MiXCR into one record per CDR3 protein. The table has approximately 31,000 distinct CDR3 sequences, more than 9% seen once. CDR1 is MGHRA and CDR2 is YSYEKL in the germline V gene. V lost 3 bases and J lost 3, with 14 bases in between. The CDR3 extends over 15 amino acids. The data were taken from a study of T cells after yellow fever vaccination. Study observations and caveats: Most clones from primary vaccination were detected again post-booster (about 95% CD4, roughly 91% CD8). On re-exposure, the response was weaker but peaked faster, at day 5 versus 15.

V is TRBV4-1 and J is TRBJ1-2; TRBD1 might be the D (5 bases). The sequences come from PBMCs, either bulk or a sorted T-cell subset (CD4+, CD8+, memory, or dextramer-sorted; not recorded which), collected roughly 14 days after the first yellow fever vaccination. The clonotype was recovered from a young man who received the YFV17D yellow fever vaccine. In DNA, the CDR3 is TGCGCCAGCAGCCATTCCCGGGACGGAGACTATGGCTACACCTTC. It translates to CASSHSRDGDYGYTF.